Shown below are 21 T cell receptor beta chains from a single sample sequenced in a study of T cells in women clearing cervical HPV infection. Only in-frame clones appear in the TCRdb table, and some are missing; sequencing was by immunoSEQ multiplex PCR. Recorded here are roughly 22,000 clones; the top ten clones represent 12%. Sequenced material: blood buffy coat. These receptors all stem from a woman aged 18 to 75 with a cervical HPV16 infection that either progressed to CIN3+ or cleared (not recorded which).

Details on this clone: The DNA ends 3 residues before the CDR3 does, and the rest of the CDR3 is filled in from the germline J gene. This chain uses TRBV5-6 with TRBJ2-3; tentative D call: TRBD2 (6 bases). The germline gives CDR1 SGHDT, CDR2 YYEEEE. CDR3 size: 14 residues. The CDR3 here is CASTRLSSEETQYF. The CDR3 DNA, read in part, is TGTGCCAGCACCCGACTCTCTAGCGAAGAGACG.

Note on this clone: The read finishes 3 residues shy of the CDR3 end, and the germline J gene is used to complete it. This rearrangement joins TRBV28 to TRBJ1-4; 8 nucleotides align to TRBD1. The CDR3 loop spans 15 amino acids. In germline, CDR1 is MDHEN, CDR2 SYDVKM. The CDR3 region is CASSSGGSGANVLFF. Incomplete CDR3 DNA: TGTGCCAGCAGTTCAGGGGGCTCTGGGGCCAACGTA.

Points on this clone: The observed sequence ends 3 residues before the CDR3 terminus, with the missing tail filled in from the germline J gene. The genes are TRBV20-1 and TRBJ2-5; D assignment may be TRBD1 or TRBD2 (5 bases each). The V gene's germline CDR1 is DFQATT and CDR2 SNEGSKA (reference sequence). V was shortened by 6 bases and J by 1 base, with 18 bases between the two germline ends. This CDR3 spans 15 amino acids. This CDR3 reads CSARRFEGLQETQYF. CDR3 DNA (partial): TGCAGTGCCAGACGTTTTGAGGGGCTCCAAGAGACC.

As regards this clone: The read stops 3 residues short of the end of the CDR3; the missing end is completed from the germline J gene. V gene TRBV12-3 or TRBV12-4 combines with J gene TRBJ2-7, with a possible D match to TRBD1 (6 bases). V shed 6 bases and J shed 2 bases, with 14 bases lying between them. The CDR3 has 14 amino acids. CDR3 residues: CASSPGQLAYEQYF. The sequenced part of the CDR3 DNA is TGTGCCAGCAGCCCCGGACAGCTAGCCTACGAG.

For this clone: The sequence runs out 3 residues before the end of the CDR3; the remainder is reconstructed from the germline J gene. This chain joins TRBV5-1 and TRBJ2-3; weak D call: TRBD2 (5 bases). The ends were cut back, 7 bases at V and 3 bases at J, with 18 bases in the middle. CDR3 length equals 15 residues. CDR1 is SGHRS and CDR2 is YFSETQ in the germline V gene. This CDR3 reads CASVQHGLQTDTQYF. The covered CDR3 bases are TGCGCCAGCGTTCAACACGGACTGCAGACAGATACG. Full variable domain (outside the CDR3, taken from reference TRBV5-1 and TRBJ2-3): KAGVTQTPRYLIKTRGQQVTLSCSPISGHRSVSWYQQTPGQGLQFLFEYFSETQRNKGNFPGRFSGRQFSNSRSEMNVSTLELGDSALYLCASVQHGLQTDTQYFGPGTRLTVL.

To note about this clone: The read ends 3 residues early relative to the CDR3; the germline J gene fills the gap. The rearrangement joins TRBV19 to TRBJ2-4; 10 nucleotides agree with TRBD1. Looked up from germline, CDR1 is LNHDA and CDR2 is SQIVND (reference sequence). The CDR3 spans 13 residues. The sequenced CDR3 bases are TGTGCCAGTATCGAGACAGGGGGCCATGGT. Its translation is CASIETGGHG. The CDR3 in its entirety is CASIETGGHGQYF.

Notes on this clone: Coverage ceases 3 residues before the CDR3 finishes, and the germline J gene fills in the end. The chain carries TRBV14 and TRBJ1-2, with 8 bases fitting TRBD1. J lost 5 bases, V lost 1 base, and 6 bases had no gene match. The CDR3 contains 15 residues. Germline CDR1 is SGHDN and CDR2 is FVKESK. CDR3: CASSQGYRGGYGYTF. Incomplete CDR3 DNA: TGTGCCAGCAGCCAAGGGTACAGGGGGGGATATGGC.

Comments on this clone: The CDR3 is cut off 3 residues early in the read; its end comes from the germline J gene. V gene TRBV5-1 combines with J gene TRBJ1-1; D perhaps matches TRBD1 (5 bases). This CDR3 is built from 15 residues. The V end was cut by 0 bases, the J end by 5 bases, with 14 bases between. CDR1 and CDR2 (germline): SGHRS, YFSETQ. CDR3 in amino acids: CASSLEGSRGTEAFF. The sequenced part of the CDR3 DNA is TGCGCCAGCAGCTTGGAGGGTTCCCGGGGGACTGAA.

A remark on this clone: The read ends 3 residues shy of where the CDR3 ends; the end is completed using the germline J gene. The gene calls are TRBV4-2 and TRBJ2-2; 7 positions agree with TRBD2. In germline, CDR1 is LGHNA, CDR2 YNFKEQ. The CDR3 extends over 15 amino acids. J was trimmed by 0 bases and V by 6 bases; bases with no gene match: 4. The part of the CDR3 DNA that was read is TGTGCCAGCAGGGCAAGCGGGACGAACACCGGGGAG. Its protein is CASRASGTNTGE. The CDR3 in full is CASRASGTNTGELFF.

Concerning this clone: Read sequence stops 3 residues before the CDR3 end, and the germline J gene provides the missing end. The V call is TRBV7-2, the J call TRBJ2-3; no clear D. Between the trimmed V and J ends, which lost 5 bases and 1 base, there was a span of 4 bases. Germline CDR1 SGHTA, CDR2 FQGNSA. CDR3 length equals 12 residues. CDR3 protein: CASSTGTDTQYF. The CDR3 DNA, read in part, is TGTGCCAGCAGCACAGGCACAGATACG.

As for this clone: The read halts 3 residues ahead of the CDR3 end, with the missing end drawn from the germline J gene. This chain uses TRBV20-1 with TRBJ1-2, with D possibly TRBD1 on 6 matching bases. Trimming cost V 4 bases and J 5 bases, with 14 bases left between them. The V gene's germline CDR1 is DFQATT and CDR2 SNEGSKA (reference sequence). The CDR3 is 13 residues long. The CDR3 loop is CSAMKQGSYGYTF. CDR3 bases read: TGCAGTGCTATGAAGCAGGGGTCTTATGGC.

As regards this clone: Mismatch with germline at one junction end may stem from a read error. The read comes to an end 3 residues before the CDR3 does, leaving the germline J gene to fill in the end. The same CDR3 arises from other DNA sequences in this sample as well. The gene calls are TRBV2 and TRBJ1-3; tentative D call: TRBD1 (6 bases). The CDR3 loop spans 16 amino acids. Germline values: CDR1 SNHLY, CDR2 FYNNEI. CDR3 sequence: CASSQRQASSGNTIYF. CDR3 bases read: TGTGCCAGCAGTCAGAGACAGGCCAGCTCTGGAAACACT.

On this clone itself: The CDR3 end falls 3 residues outside the read, so it is completed with the germline J gene. The chain has TRBV5-1 and TRBJ2-3; 11 positions agree with TRBD2. Germline V CDR1 and CDR2: SGHRS, YFSETQ. This CDR3 spans 16 amino acids. The sequenced CDR3 bases are TGCGCCAGCAGGGCTAGCGGGGGGTACAGGGGAGAGACG. Protein product: CASRASGGYRGET. The CDR3 reads in full as CASRASGGYRGETQYF. Filled out from reference TRBV5-1 and TRBJ2-3, the complete variable domain reads KAGVTQTPRYLIKTRGQQVTLSCSPISGHRSVSWYQQTPGQGLQFLFEYFSETQRNKGNFPGRFSGRQFSNSRSEMNVSTLELGDSALYLCASRASGGYRGETQYFGPGTRLTVL.

On this clone: Read sequence stops 3 residues before the CDR3 end, and the germline J gene provides the missing end. The chain uses TRBV20-1 and TRBJ1-2, with 7 bases fitting TRBD1. Germline V gene sequence: CDR1 DFQATT, CDR2 SNEGSKA (reference sequence). The length of the CDR3 is 14 residues. CDR3 bases read: TGCAGTGCTAGAGCTTTGCAGGGGGGAGTCGGC. As protein: CSARALQGGVG. The whole CDR3 protein reads CSARALQGGVGYTF.

On this clone itself: The CDR3 end falls 3 residues outside the read, so it is completed with the germline J gene. The V call is TRBV30, the J call TRBJ1-5, with TRBD1 matching 7 bases. The germline V gene encodes CDR1 GTSNPN and CDR2 SVGIG (reference sequence). The CDR3 covers 14 residues. The trim removed 0 bases at V and 7 bases at J, leaving 6 bases unmatched. CDR3 amino acids: CAWSVWDRRQPQHF. The sequenced CDR3 bases are TGTGCCTGGAGTGTGTGGGACAGAAGACAGCCC.

Worth noting for this clone: Read sequence stops 3 residues before the CDR3 end, and the germline J gene provides the missing end. This rearrangement joins TRBV7-2 to TRBJ1-2; a possible D gene is TRBD1 (5 bases). This CDR3 has 15 amino acids. Germline assignment: CDR1 SGHTA and CDR2 FQGNSA. Incomplete CDR3 DNA: TGTGCCAGCAGCTTAGCCTACGGGACTAGCGGACGC. It specifies CASSLAYGTSGR. The entire CDR3 reads CASSLAYGTSGRYTF. Variable domain in full (rest from reference TRBV7-2 and TRBJ1-2): GAGVSQSPSNKVTEKGKDVELRCDPISGHTALYWYRQSLGQGLEFLIYFQGNSAPDKSGLPSDRFSAERTGGSVSTLTIQRTQQEDSAVYLCASSLAYGTSGRYTFGSGTRLTVV.

CDR3 sequence: CASSFRGQVVFEQYF. CDR3 DNA (partial): TGTGCCAGCAGCTTCCGAGGACAGGTAGTGTTCGAG. The chain carries TRBV5-5 and TRBJ2-7; 7 bases agree with TRBD1. The read ends 3 residues before the CDR3 terminus; that terminus is restored from the germline J gene. Germline CDR1 is SGHKS and CDR2 is YYEKEE (reference sequence). The CDR3 contains 15 residues. J gave up 6 bases and V 2 bases, and 11 bases lay outside the gene matches.

A word on this clone: The missing CDR3 end, 3 residues past where the read stops, is filled in from the germline J gene. The chain links TRBV19 to TRBJ2-7; D might be TRBD1 (5 bases). The germline V gene has CDR1 LNHDA and CDR2 SQIVND (reference sequence). The V end was cut by 0 bases, the J end by 4 bases, with 7 bases between. The CDR3 consists of 13 residues. The part of the CDR3 DNA that was read is TGTGCCAGTAGTATAGACAAGGGGTACGAG. This translates into CASSIDKGYE. The entire CDR3 is CASSIDKGYEQYF.

Concerning this clone itself: The CDR3 is cut off 3 residues early in the read; its end comes from the germline J gene. The chain joins TRBV18 to TRBJ2-5, with 8 bases aligning to TRBD2. V gave up 0 bases and J gave up 4 bases; unmatched junction bases: 4. This CDR3 region has 15 residues. Germline-derived CDR1 and CDR2 are KGHSH and LQKENI. The sequenced part of the CDR3 DNA is TGTGCCAGCTCACCACCGGCGGGAGGTAGAGAGACC. It specifies CASSPPAGGRET. The CDR3 in its entirety is CASSPPAGGRETQYF.

About this clone itself: The missing CDR3 end, 3 residues past where the read stops, is filled in from the germline J gene. The chain joins TRBV5-8 to TRBJ2-7; TRBD1 might be the D (6 bases). Trimming removed 4 bases at V and 0 bases at J, with 11 bases between. Germline loops: CDR1 SGHTS, CDR2 YDEGEE. The CDR3 extends over 14 amino acids. The CDR3 reads CASSPRTASYEQYF. The part of the CDR3 DNA that was read is TGTGCCAGCAGCCCAAGGACAGCCTCCTACGAG.

Comment on this clone: The observed sequence ends 3 residues before the CDR3 terminus, with the missing tail filled in from the germline J gene. This rearrangement joins TRBV7-6 to TRBJ2-6, with TRBD2 matching 7 bases. CDR1 is SGHVS, CDR2 FNYEAQ, per germline. This CDR3 spans 18 amino acids. The junction had 13 bases not matched to a gene; V was cut back by 8 bases and J by 0 bases. CDR3 bases read: TGTGCCAGCTCGGTGGGCTTAGCGGGCACCTCTGGGGCCAACGTC. As protein: CASSVGLAGTSGANV. The CDR3 as a whole reads CASSVGLAGTSGANVLTF. Combining the CDR3 with reference TRBV7-6 and TRBJ2-6 gives the whole variable domain GAGVSQSPRYKVTKRGQDVALRCDPISGHVSLYWYRQALGQGPEFLTYFNYEAQQDKSGLPNDRFSAERPEGSISTLTIQRTEQRDSAMYRCASSVGLAGTSGANVLTFGAGSRLTVL.